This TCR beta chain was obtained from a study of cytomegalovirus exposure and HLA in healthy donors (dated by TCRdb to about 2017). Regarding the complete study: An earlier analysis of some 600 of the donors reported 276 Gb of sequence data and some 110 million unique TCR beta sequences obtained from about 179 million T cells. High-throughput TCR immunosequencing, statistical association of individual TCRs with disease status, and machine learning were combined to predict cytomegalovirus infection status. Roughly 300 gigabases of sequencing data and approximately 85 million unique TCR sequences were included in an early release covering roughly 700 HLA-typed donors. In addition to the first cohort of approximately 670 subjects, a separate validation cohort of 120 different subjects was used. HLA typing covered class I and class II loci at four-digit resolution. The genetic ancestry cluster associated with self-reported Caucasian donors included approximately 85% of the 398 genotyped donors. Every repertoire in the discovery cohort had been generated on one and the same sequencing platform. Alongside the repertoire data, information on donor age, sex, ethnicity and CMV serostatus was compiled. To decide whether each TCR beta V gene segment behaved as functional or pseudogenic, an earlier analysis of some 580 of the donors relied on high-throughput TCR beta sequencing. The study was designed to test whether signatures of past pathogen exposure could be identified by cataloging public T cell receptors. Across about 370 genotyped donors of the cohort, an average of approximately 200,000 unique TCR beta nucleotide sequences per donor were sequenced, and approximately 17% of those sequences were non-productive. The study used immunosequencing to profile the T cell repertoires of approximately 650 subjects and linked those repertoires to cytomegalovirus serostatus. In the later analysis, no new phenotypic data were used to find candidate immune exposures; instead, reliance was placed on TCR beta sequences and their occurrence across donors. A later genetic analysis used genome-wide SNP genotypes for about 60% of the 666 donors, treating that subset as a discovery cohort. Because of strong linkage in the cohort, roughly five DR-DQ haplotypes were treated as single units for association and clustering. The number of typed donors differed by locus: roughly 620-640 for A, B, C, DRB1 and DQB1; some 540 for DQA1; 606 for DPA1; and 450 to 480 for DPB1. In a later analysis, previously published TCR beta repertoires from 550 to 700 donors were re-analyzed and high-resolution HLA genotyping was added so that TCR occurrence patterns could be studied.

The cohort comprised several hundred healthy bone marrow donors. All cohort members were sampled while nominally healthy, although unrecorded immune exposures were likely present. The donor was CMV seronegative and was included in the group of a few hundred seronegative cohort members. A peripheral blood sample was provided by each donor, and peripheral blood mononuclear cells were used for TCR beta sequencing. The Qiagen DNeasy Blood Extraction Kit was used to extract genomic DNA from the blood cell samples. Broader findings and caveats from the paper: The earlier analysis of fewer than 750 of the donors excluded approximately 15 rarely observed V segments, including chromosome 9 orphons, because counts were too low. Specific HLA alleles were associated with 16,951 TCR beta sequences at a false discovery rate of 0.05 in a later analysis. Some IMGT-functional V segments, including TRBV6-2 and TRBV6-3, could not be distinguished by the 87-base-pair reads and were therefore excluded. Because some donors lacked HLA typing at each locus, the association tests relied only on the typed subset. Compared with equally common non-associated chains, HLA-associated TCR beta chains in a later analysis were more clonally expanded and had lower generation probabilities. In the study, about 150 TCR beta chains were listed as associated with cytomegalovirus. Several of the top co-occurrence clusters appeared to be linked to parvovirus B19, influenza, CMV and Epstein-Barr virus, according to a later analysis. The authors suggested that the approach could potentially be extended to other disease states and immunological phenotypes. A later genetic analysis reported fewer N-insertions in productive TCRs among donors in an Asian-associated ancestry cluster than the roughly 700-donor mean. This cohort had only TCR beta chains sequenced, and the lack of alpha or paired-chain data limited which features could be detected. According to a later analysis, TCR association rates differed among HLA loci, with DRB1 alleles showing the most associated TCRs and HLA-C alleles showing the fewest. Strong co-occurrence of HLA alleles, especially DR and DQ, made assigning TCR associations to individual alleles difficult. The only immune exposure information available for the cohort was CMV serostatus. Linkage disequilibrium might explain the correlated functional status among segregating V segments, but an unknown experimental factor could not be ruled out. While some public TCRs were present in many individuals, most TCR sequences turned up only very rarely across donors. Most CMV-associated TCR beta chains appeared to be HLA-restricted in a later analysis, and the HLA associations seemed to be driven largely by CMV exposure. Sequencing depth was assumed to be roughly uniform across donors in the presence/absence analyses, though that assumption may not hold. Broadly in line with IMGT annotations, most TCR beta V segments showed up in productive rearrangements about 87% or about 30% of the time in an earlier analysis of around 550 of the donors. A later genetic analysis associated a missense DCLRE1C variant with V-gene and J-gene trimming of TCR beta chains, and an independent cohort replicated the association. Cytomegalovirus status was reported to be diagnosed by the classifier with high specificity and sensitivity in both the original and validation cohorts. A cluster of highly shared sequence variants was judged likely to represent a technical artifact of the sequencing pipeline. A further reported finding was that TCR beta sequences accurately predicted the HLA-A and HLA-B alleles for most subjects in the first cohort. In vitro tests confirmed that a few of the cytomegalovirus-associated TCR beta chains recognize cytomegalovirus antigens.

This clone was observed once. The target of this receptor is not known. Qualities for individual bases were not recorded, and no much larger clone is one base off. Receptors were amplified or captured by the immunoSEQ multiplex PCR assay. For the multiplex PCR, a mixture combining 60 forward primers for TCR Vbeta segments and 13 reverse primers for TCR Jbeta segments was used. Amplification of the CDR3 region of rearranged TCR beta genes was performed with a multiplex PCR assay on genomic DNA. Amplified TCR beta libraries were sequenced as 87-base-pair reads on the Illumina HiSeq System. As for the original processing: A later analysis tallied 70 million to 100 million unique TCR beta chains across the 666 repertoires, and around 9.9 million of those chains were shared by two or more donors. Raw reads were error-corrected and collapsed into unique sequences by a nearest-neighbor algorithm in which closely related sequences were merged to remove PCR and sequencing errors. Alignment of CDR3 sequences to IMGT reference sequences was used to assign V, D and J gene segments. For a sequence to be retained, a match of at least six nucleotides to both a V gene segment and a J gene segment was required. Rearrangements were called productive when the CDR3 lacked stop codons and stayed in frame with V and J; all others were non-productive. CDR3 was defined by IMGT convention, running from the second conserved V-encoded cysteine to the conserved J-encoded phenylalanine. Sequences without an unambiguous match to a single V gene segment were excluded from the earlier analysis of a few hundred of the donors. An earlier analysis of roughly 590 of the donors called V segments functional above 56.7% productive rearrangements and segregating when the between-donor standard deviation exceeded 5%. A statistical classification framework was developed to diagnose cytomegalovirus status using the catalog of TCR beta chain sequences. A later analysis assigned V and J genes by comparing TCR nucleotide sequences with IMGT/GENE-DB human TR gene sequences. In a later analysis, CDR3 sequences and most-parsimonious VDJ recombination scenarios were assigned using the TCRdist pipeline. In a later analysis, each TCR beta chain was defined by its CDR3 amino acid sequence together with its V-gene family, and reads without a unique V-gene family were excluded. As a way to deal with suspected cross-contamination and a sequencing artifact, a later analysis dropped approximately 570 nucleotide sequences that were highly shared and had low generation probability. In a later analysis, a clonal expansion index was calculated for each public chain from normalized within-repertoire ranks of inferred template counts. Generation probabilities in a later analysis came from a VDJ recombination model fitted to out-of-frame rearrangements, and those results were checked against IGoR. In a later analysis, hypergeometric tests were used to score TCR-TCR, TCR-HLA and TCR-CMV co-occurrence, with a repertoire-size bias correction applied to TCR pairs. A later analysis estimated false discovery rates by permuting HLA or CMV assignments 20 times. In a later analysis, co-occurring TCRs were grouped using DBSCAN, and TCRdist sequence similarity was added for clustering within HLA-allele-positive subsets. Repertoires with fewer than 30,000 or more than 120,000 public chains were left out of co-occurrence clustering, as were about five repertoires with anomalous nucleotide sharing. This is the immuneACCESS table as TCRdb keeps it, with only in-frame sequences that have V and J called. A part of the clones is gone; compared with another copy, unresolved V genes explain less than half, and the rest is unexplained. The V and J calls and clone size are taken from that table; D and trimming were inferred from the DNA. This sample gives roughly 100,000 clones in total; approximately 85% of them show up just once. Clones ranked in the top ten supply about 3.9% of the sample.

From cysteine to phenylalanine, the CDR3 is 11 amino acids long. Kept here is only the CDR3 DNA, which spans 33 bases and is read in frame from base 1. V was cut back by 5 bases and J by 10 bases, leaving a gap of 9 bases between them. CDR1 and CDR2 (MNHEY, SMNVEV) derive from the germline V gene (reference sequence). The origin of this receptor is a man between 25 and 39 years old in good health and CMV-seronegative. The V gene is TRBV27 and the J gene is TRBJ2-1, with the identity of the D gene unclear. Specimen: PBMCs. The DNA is TGTGCCAGCAGTCCCGGTATCGAGCAGTTCTTC. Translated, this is CASSPGIEQFF.